This is a list of T cell receptor beta chains from one sample in a study of response to subunit inactivated influenza vaccine. One entry per CDR3 protein, called by TCRdb with MiXCR from the RT-PCR reads. The sample yields hundreds of thousands of distinct CDR3 sequences, about 8% seen once. The sequencing here drew on PBMCs from blood, taken around 2 years after vaccination. All receptors derive from a man aged 45 to 70 who received an inactivated influenza vaccine. CDR3s include the opening cysteine and the closing phenylalanine or tryptophan. Each record gives: clone size, D gene, V gene, CDR3 length, J gene, CDR3 protein. A D gene is named only where the DNA matches it firmly. Some rows mark clone size as missing; the rest say once, few, many or name a class of expanded clone.

abundance: NA
d_gene: NA
v_gene: TRBV5-1
len: 15
j_gene: TRBJ2-3
CDR3aa: CASSLAGRAVDTQYF

abundance: many
d_gene: NA
v_gene: TRBV29-1
len: 14
j_gene: TRBJ2-1
CDR3aa: CSVEIPPHDNEQFF

abundance: many
d_gene: NA
v_gene: TRBV15
len: 17
j_gene: TRBJ2-1
CDR3aa: CATSRDRGTISYNEQFF

abundance: few
d_gene: NA
v_gene: TRBV12-3/TRBV12-4
len: 12
j_gene: TRBJ2-1
CDR3aa: CATGGGYNEQFF

abundance: NA
d_gene: NA
v_gene: TRBV28
len: 14
j_gene: TRBJ2-4
CDR3aa: CASSFWGRGGIQYF

abundance: few
d_gene: TRBD2
v_gene: TRBV7-2
len: 14
j_gene: TRBJ2-3
CDR3aa: CASRPTSDTDTQYF

abundance: NA
d_gene: NA
v_gene: TRBV19
len: 17
j_gene: TRBJ2-6
CDR3aa: CASSISGGATGANVLTF

abundance: few
d_gene: NA
v_gene: TRBV6-2/TRBV6-3
len: 15
j_gene: TRBJ1-4
CDR3aa: CASSLQQPEGEKLFF

abundance: NA
d_gene: NA
v_gene: TRBV7-9
len: 12
j_gene: TRBJ1-4
CDR3aa: CASSAEARELFF

abundance: many
d_gene: NA
v_gene: TRBV5-1
len: 15
j_gene: TRBJ1-6
CDR3aa: CASSLAVQGYSPLHF

abundance: many
d_gene: TRBD1
v_gene: TRBV10-3
len: 15
j_gene: TRBJ2-2
CDR3aa: CAISESSRGTGELFF

abundance: NA
d_gene: NA
v_gene: TRBV20-1
len: 15
j_gene: TRBJ1-1
CDR3aa: CSARSFGRMNTEAFF

abundance: many
d_gene: NA
v_gene: TRBV4-2
len: 16
j_gene: TRBJ2-2
CDR3aa: CASSQDLGRRSGELFF

abundance: few
d_gene: NA
v_gene: TRBV6-5
len: 13
j_gene: TRBJ2-7
CDR3aa: CASSYGAPLEQYF

abundance: many
d_gene: TRBD1
v_gene: TRBV10-3
len: 13
j_gene: TRBJ1-6
CDR3aa: CAISRTGDPTLHF

abundance: few
d_gene: TRBD1
v_gene: TRBV20-1
len: 17
j_gene: TRBJ1-2
CDR3aa: CSARGAAGQGTNYGYTF

abundance: many
d_gene: NA
v_gene: TRBV20-1
len: 15
j_gene: TRBJ2-5
CDR3aa: CSARDPESVFETQYF

abundance: many
d_gene: NA
v_gene: TRBV20-1
len: 13
j_gene: TRBJ2-5
CDR3aa: CSATGTLRGTQYF

abundance: NA
d_gene: TRBD2
v_gene: TRBV4-3
len: 16
j_gene: TRBJ2-1
CDR3aa: CASSHQLADFYNEQFF

abundance: many
d_gene: TRBD2
v_gene: TRBV6-1
len: 15
j_gene: TRBJ2-1
CDR3aa: CASRSSGSSHNEQFF

abundance: few
d_gene: NA
v_gene: TRBV6-1
len: 17
j_gene: TRBJ1-1
CDR3aa: CASSRQPAGVLNTEAFF

abundance: many
d_gene: NA
v_gene: TRBV5-1
len: 13
j_gene: TRBJ2-2
CDR3aa: CASSLGNTGELFF

abundance: few
d_gene: NA
v_gene: TRBV4-1
len: 16
j_gene: TRBJ2-1
CDR3aa: CASSQGPRDPHNEQFF

abundance: many
d_gene: NA
v_gene: TRBV10-3
len: 13
j_gene: TRBJ2-7
CDR3aa: CAISEPYGVEQYF

abundance: NA
d_gene: NA
v_gene: TRBV7-9
len: 14
j_gene: TRBJ2-1
CDR3aa: CASSTLRGYNEQFF

abundance: few
d_gene: NA
v_gene: TRBV7-2
len: 15
j_gene: TRBJ2-1
CDR3aa: CASSLVFAGYNEQFF

abundance: NA
d_gene: TRBD2
v_gene: TRBV11-1
len: 18
j_gene: TRBJ2-7
CDR3aa: CASGSSAIGTSEYYEQYF

abundance: NA
d_gene: TRBD2
v_gene: TRBV7-2
len: 14
j_gene: TRBJ2-4
CDR3aa: CASSTPGGKNIQYF

abundance: many
d_gene: NA
v_gene: TRBV20-1
len: 15
j_gene: TRBJ2-1
CDR3aa: CSAVGGTWSIDEQFF

abundance: few
d_gene: TRBD2
v_gene: TRBV5-1
len: 15
j_gene: TRBJ2-5
CDR3aa: CASSSDMGLVETQYF

abundance: many
d_gene: NA
v_gene: TRBV9
len: 11
j_gene: TRBJ2-1
CDR3aa: CASSIGDEQFF

abundance: many
d_gene: NA
v_gene: TRBV5-1
len: 14
j_gene: TRBJ2-3
CDR3aa: CASRLEVRTDTQYF

abundance: NA
d_gene: TRBD1
v_gene: TRBV15
len: 15
j_gene: TRBJ2-3
CDR3aa: CATSSRGQGWDTQYF

abundance: many
d_gene: TRBD1
v_gene: TRBV27
len: 13
j_gene: TRBJ2-7
CDR3aa: CASKMGQGDEQYF

abundance: NA
d_gene: NA
v_gene: TRBV6-1
len: 13
j_gene: TRBJ2-6
CDR3aa: CASRHSGANVLTF

abundance: many
d_gene: NA
v_gene: TRBV10-3
len: 13
j_gene: TRBJ2-2
CDR3aa: CAVGDANTGELFF

abundance: few
d_gene: NA
v_gene: TRBV25-1
len: 15
j_gene: TRBJ2-1
CDR3aa: CASSETGAQGNEQFF

abundance: many
d_gene: TRBD2
v_gene: TRBV5-1
len: 14
j_gene: TRBJ2-3
CDR3aa: CASKTSGGTDTQYF

abundance: NA
d_gene: TRBD2
v_gene: TRBV29-1
len: 17
j_gene: TRBJ2-3
CDR3aa: CSVGGPQAGGPSDTQYF

abundance: NA
d_gene: NA
v_gene: TRBV29-1
len: 13
j_gene: TRBJ1-2
CDR3aa: CSVYDATNYGYTF

abundance: few
d_gene: NA
v_gene: TRBV12-3/TRBV12-4
len: 14
j_gene: TRBJ1-6
CDR3aa: CASRPGTRHSPLHF

abundance: NA
d_gene: NA
v_gene: TRBV5-1
len: 14
j_gene: TRBJ2-5
CDR3aa: CASSFRGTQETQYF

abundance: NA
d_gene: NA
v_gene: TRBV19
len: 13
j_gene: TRBJ1-2
CDR3aa: CATTGISNYGYTF

abundance: NA
d_gene: TRBD2
v_gene: TRBV6-2/TRBV6-3
len: 17
j_gene: TRBJ2-3
CDR3aa: CASSNQLTSGDTDTQYF

abundance: NA
d_gene: NA
v_gene: TRBV27
len: 12
j_gene: TRBJ2-2
CDR3aa: CASSLYFGELFF